This TCR beta chain derives from a study of cytomegalovirus exposure and HLA in healthy donors. General study results and limits: Analysis performed later showed TCR beta chains linked to HLA being more clonally expanded than equally common others. For presence/absence analyses, sequencing depth was assumed to be roughly uniform across donors.

The CDR3 has 11 residues. CDR1 and CDR2 from the germline V gene are DFQATT and SNEGSKA (reference sequence). V was pared by 5 bases and J by 3 bases, with 8 bases between. Vbeta (60) and Jbeta (13) primers were used in the PCR. The data were produced by immunoSEQ multiplex PCR, yet TCRdb's version contains in-frame clones alone and is incomplete. This table holds 150,000 to 180,000 clones, roughly 74% found once. This clone turned up a few times. Antigen unknown. The chain has TRBV20-1 and TRBJ2-7; a weak D match, TRBD1 (5 bases). The receptor comes from a man aged 18-30 years in good health and CMV-seronegative. Sample: PBMCs. This CDR3 reads CSAADSYEQYV. CDR3 nucleotides: TGCAGTGCTGCCGACAGCTACGAGCAGTACGTC.